The 9 T cell receptor beta chains below come from one sample, sequenced in a study of T cells in Graves' hyperthyroidism and ophthalmopathy. Template material for amplifying TCR beta CDR3 regions consisted of RNA transcripts. An initial round of RT-PCR targeting the TCR CDR3 relied on the HTBI primer set. Using its own MiXCR run on the multiplex PCR reads, TCRdb lists one record per CDR3 protein. The table has fewer than 350,000 distinct CDR3 sequences, approximately 18% seen once. The sequenced material came from blood. All receptors derive from a man in his fifties with Graves' ophthalmopathy.

This chain connects TRBV19 to TRBJ2-7; maybe TRBD2 (6 bases). Per the germline V gene, CDR1 is LNHDA and CDR2 is SQIVND (reference sequence). The germline V and J ends were trimmed by 3 bases and 7 bases, with 7 bases remaining between them. CDR3 length equals 11 residues. CDR3 amino acids: CASSIRGEQYF. Written as DNA, the CDR3 is TGTGCCAGTAGTATTCGGGGGGAGCAGTACTTC.

The V call is TRBV5-8, the J call TRBJ2-3, with D uncertain. The length of the CDR3 is 13 residues. V was shortened by 4 bases and J by 2 bases, with 8 bases between the two germline ends. The germline V gene encodes CDR1 SGHTS and CDR2 YDEGEE. The CDR3 sequence: CASSPINTDTQYF. For the CDR3, the DNA is TGTGCCAGCAGCCCTATCAACACAGATACGCAGTATTTT.

This rearrangement joins TRBV6-1 to TRBJ2-1, with D possibly called TRBD1 or TRBD2 (5 bases each). CDR3 length: 13 residues. CDR1 MNHNS and CDR2 SASEGT come from the germline V gene. Trimming removed 3 bases at V and 8 bases at J, with 11 bases between. The CDR3 DNA sequence: TGTGCCAGCAGTGAGGGGGATCGGGATGAGCAGTTCTTC. As protein: CASSEGDRDEQFF.

There are a few counts of this clonotype. This chain joins TRBV5-1 and TRBJ2-7; TRBD2 agrees at 15 bases. V trimming: 4 bases; J trimming: 3 bases; junction bases outside the gene matches: 14. Germline loops: CDR1 SGHRS, CDR2 YFSETQ. This CDR3 comprises 19 residues. CDR3 DNA sequence: TGCGCCAGCAGCCTAACTATCGGACTAGCGGGAGGGTATTACTACGAGCAGTACTTC. Translated: CASSLTIGLAGGYYYEQYF.

This clonotype was detected many times. The rearrangement links TRBV30 to TRBJ2-2, with D possibly matching TRBD1 (5 bases). Germline values: CDR1 GTSNPN, CDR2 SVGIG (reference sequence). Trimming pared 5 bases from V and 2 bases from J, leaving 9 bases between. This CDR3 is built from 13 residues. CDR3 nucleotides: TGTGCCTGGGGAGACAGTAACACCGGGGAGCTGTTTTTT. Amino acids: CAWGDSNTGELFF.

V is TRBV9 and J is TRBJ2-3; 10 bases map to TRBD1. This CDR3 has 18 residues. The junction had 7 bases not matched to a gene; V was cut back by 0 bases and J by 0 bases. Germline loops: CDR1 SGDLS, CDR2 YYNGEE. Here the CDR3 DNA reads TGTGCCAGCAGCGTAGGGGACAGGGGATCCATAAGCACAGATACGCAGTATTTT. The encoded protein is CASSVGDRGSISTDTQYF.

The rearrangement joins TRBV6-1 to TRBJ2-7; 9 bases map to TRBD2. The CDR3 has 15 residues. V was pared by 6 bases and J by 7 bases, with 13 bases of the junction left unmatched. The germline V gene has CDR1 MNHNS and CDR2 SASEGT. CDR3: CASSAQSGGGGEQYF. The CDR3 coding sequence is TGTGCCAGCAGCGCCCAGAGCGGCGGGGGGGGGGAGCAGTACTTC.

The sample holds many counts of this clonotype. This chain joins TRBV28 and TRBJ2-3; no reliable D call. The CDR3 contains 15 residues. V shed 6 bases and J shed 0 bases, with 13 bases lying between them. Germline V gene lookup returns CDR1 MDHEN and CDR2 SYDVKM. CDR3 loop: CASRARRLSTDTQYF. The DNA of the CDR3 is TGTGCCAGCAGGGCACGAAGATTAAGCACAGATACGCAGTATTTT.

V and J are TRBV30 and TRBJ2-1; 10 bases fit TRBD2. V shed 0 bases, J shed 4 bases, and the junction held 6 bases outside the gene matches. This CDR3 has 16 amino acids. In germline, CDR1 is GTSNPN, CDR2 SVGIG (reference sequence). The DNA for the CDR3 is TGTGCCTGGAGTGTAGGGAGCGGGAGGGCTTACAATGAGCAGTTCTTC. This sequence encodes CAWSVGSGRAYNEQFF.